These T cell receptor beta chains were read from a single sample in a study of cytomegalovirus exposure and HLA in healthy donors. Clones were sequenced by immunoSEQ multiplex PCR, and TCRdb holds only the in-frame ones, with some missing. The table shows tens of thousands of clones, with more than 85% occurring only once. Sample: PBMCs. These receptor sequences come from a man between 18 and 35 years old in good health and CMV-seronegative. Each CDR3 is given with its conserved first and last residue. D genes are given only for firm matches. Clone size is stated in some rows and not others, as once, few, many or a class when expanded.

v_call,d_call,clone_size,j_call,cdr3_aa
TRBV5-1,TRBD1,.,TRBJ2-7,CASSSQGVSEQYF
TRBV29-1,.,.,TRBJ1-2,CSVHTGNNYGYTF
TRBV7-8,TRBD2,.,TRBJ2-7,CASSTGTSSYEQYF
TRBV5-1,.,.,TRBJ1-1,CASSWADRLNTEAFF
TRBV25-1,TRBD1,once,TRBJ1-2,CASSGTGIYGYTF
TRBV2,.,.,TRBJ1-1,CASSSEAEDTEAFF
TRBV28,TRBD1,.,TRBJ1-2,CASSFIRDSRRHRKNMTNYGYTF
TRBV7-6,TRBD1,.,TRBJ2-3,CASSLDATGADTQYF
TRBV5-1,.,.,TRBJ2-5,CASSPLGSRETQYF
TRBV12-5,TRBD2,once,TRBJ2-7,CASVGQRGNPYEQYF
TRBV9,.,.,TRBJ1-1,CASSSGVSRFPSF
TRBV5-1,TRBD2,.,TRBJ2-1,CASSWTSGGVYEQFF
TRBV9,.,.,TRBJ2-7,CASSGPGTGYEQYF
TRBV11-1,.,.,TRBJ1-5,CASSPRRDQPQHF
TRBV18,.,.,TRBJ2-5,CASSPPLKEVQYF
TRBV7-3,TRBD1,.,TRBJ1-3,CASSLTRDSGNTIYF
TRBV7-9,TRBD1,.,TRBJ1-4,CASSFQGASEKLFF
TRBV30,.,.,TRBJ1-3,CAWSSGGNTIYF
TRBV7-6,TRBD1,.,TRBJ1-5,CASSLGLRGPSNQPQHF
TRBV5-6,TRBD1,once,TRBJ1-2,CASSFRTGTRNGGYTF
TRBV10-3,.,once,TRBJ1-1,CAISGQGSSTEAFF
TRBV28,.,.,TRBJ1-6,CASSRPITGFEDSPLHF
TRBV7-9,.,.,TRBJ1-1,CASGPGTEAFF
TRBV29-1,TRBD2,.,TRBJ2-7,CSVGGLAGGEQYF
TRBV6-4,.,.,TRBJ2-3,CASSYAGTDTQYF
TRBV5-6,.,.,TRBJ1-1,CASSTRQVWNTEAFF
TRBV13,.,.,TRBJ2-1,CASSLSTGGPYNEQFF
TRBV5-4,TRBD1,.,TRBJ1-1,CASSSPTGDTEAFF
TRBV6-6,.,.,TRBJ1-4,CASSRQINEKLFF
TRBV7-2,TRBD1,.,TRBJ1-1,CASSQGQGSTEAFF
TRBV6-1,.,.,TRBJ2-7,CATHIDRISYEQYF
TRBV6-6,TRBD1,.,TRBJ1-2,CASSSPQGATGGYTF
TRBV11-2,TRBD1,.,TRBJ1-2,CASYRGGRGYTF
TRBV13,TRBD1,.,TRBJ2-7,CASSSAGTGLYEQYF
TRBV7-9,.,.,TRBJ1-1,CASSPKGGGRRTEAFF
TRBV19,TRBD2,.,TRBJ2-2,CASRGLAANTGELFF
TRBV2,.,.,TRBJ1-4,CASIREAATNEKLFF
TRBV7-6,.,.,TRBJ1-2,CASSLESGANYGYTF
TRBV18,TRBD1,once,TRBJ2-1,CASSPGTGGYNEQFF
TRBV10-3,.,.,TRBJ1-1,CAISGPGKNTEAFF
TRBV6-5,.,once,TRBJ1-6,CASSGTGSNSPLHF
TRBV6-5,TRBD1,once,TRBJ1-4,CATSFNRGQEEKLFF
TRBV6-5,TRBD1,.,TRBJ2-7,CASSYSGGQGYEQYF
TRBV7-3,.,.,TRBJ1-1,CASSFAPSGQNTEAFF
TRBV7-6,TRBD2,.,TRBJ2-1,CASSLRTSGRNEQFF
TRBV11-2,TRBD1,.,TRBJ2-3,CASSIRDRQNSDTDTQYF
TRBV6-6,.,.,TRBJ2-1,CASSYSAGQGNNEQFF
TRBV4-3,.,.,TRBJ2-7,CASSQGEGGEQYF
TRBV5-1,TRBD1,.,TRBJ2-3,CASSFGQGGVYTQYF
TRBV27,.,.,TRBJ1-6,CASSFVSPDMGNSPLHF
TRBV19,TRBD1,.,TRBJ1-2,CASTTGQSRGYTF
TRBV18,TRBD1,.,TRBJ1-5,CASSLGQGMGNQPQHF
TRBV7-9,.,.,TRBJ1-1,CASSRPLQGNTEAFF
TRBV6-6,.,.,TRBJ1-1,CASSQGELGAFF
TRBV19,.,.,TRBJ2-5,CASSIAWETQYF
TRBV6-6,.,.,TRBJ2-3,CASSYTPDFSTDTQYF
TRBV7-2,.,.,TRBJ1-1,CASSSGQVRRYTEAFF
TRBV6-5,.,.,TRBJ2-1,CASTRGHEQFF
TRBV19,TRBD1,once,TRBJ1-1,CASRAGQGVTEAFF
TRBV11-2,.,.,TRBJ1-4,CASSSMVVRGEKLFF